The T cell receptor (beta chain) described here comes from a study of identical twins. Study findings and constraints: A partial confounding effect on zero-insertion analyses could come from invariant MAIT and iNKT cells. Within cord blood, abundant beta clonotypes carried fewer insertions, but memory repertoires showed no such trend.

Via MiXCR, TCRdb re-called the 5' RACE reads, giving one row per CDR3 protein. The table records hundreds of thousands of distinct CDR3 sequences, about 20% of them present only once. Germline CDR1 LNHDA, CDR2 SQIVND (reference sequence). Trimming pared 3 bases from V and 0 bases from J, leaving 8 bases between. The CDR3 sequence is 14 residues long. As to this clonotype: Its antigen remains unidentified.

The same sample was also studied in work on T cells expressing NK-cell markers. From that paper: Several experiments employed an anti-gamma-delta TCR antibody to confine sorting to alpha-beta TCR T cells. In a group of five to seven donors, dominant NKG2C+ clonotypes represented 1.0-7.0% of CD8+ T cells.

The sequenced sample consisted of PBMCs. V gene TRBV19 combines with J gene TRBJ1-2, with D unresolved. The source is a woman aged 18 to 35 in good health. The CDR3 sequence is CASSIGGPNYGYTF. The CDR3 nucleotides are TGTGCCAGTAGTATCGGCGGTCCTAACTATGGCTACACCTTC.